This T cell receptor beta chain was sequenced in a study of identical twins. Template switching introduced a universal primer site, and the cDNA bore unique molecular identifiers. A single record per CDR3 protein comes from TCRdb applying MiXCR to the 5' RACE reads. The sample has 450,000 or so distinct CDR3 sequences; about 13% are singletons. Points on this clonotype: Its specificity is unknown.

The V gene end was trimmed by 9 bases and the J gene end by 8 bases; junction bases not matched to a gene: 15. This CDR3 region has 16 residues. Germline CDR1 reads KGHSH; CDR2 reads LQKENI. The study, taken as a whole, reports: Among monozygotic twins, out-of-frame TCR alpha sharing exceeded what models predicted. Partly confounded zero-insertion analyses could result from invariant MAIT and iNKT cells.

These data were also reused for a study on yellow fever vaccine responses in identical twins.

Sequences were obtained from CD4+ T cells sorted from blood. The TCR sequence derives from a young woman in good health. This chain uses TRBV18 with TRBJ2-3, with 12 nucleotides matching TRBD1. The CDR3 DNA sequence: TGTGCCAGTAGTATGGGGGACAGGGGGCGCCGGGGTACGCAGTATTTT. Translating it yields CASSMGDRGRRGTQYF.